What follows are 18 T cell receptor beta chains derived from one specimen sequenced in a study of blood T cell repertoires in COVID-19 (dated by TCRdb to about 2020). Library preparation employed the immunoSEQ multiplex PCR assay. Held by TCRdb, this immuneACCESS table contains in-frame sequences only and omits some clones. Under half of the omission traces to an unresolved V gene where checked; the cause of the rest is unknown. The sample table records tens of thousands of clones; about nine tenths of these occur just once. Under 2% of the sample comes from the top ten. Material: peripheral blood. These receptors originate from a woman aged 45-60 years in a cohort sampled during active COVID-19.

The gene calls are TRBV28 and TRBJ1-3, with 7 bases fitting TRBD1. The V and J ends lost 2 bases and 4 bases, in that order; junction bases with no gene match: 11. CDR1 MDHEN and CDR2 SYDVKM come from the germline V gene. The CDR3 sequence is 17 residues long. The CDR3 sequence: CASSLLIGTARGNTIYF. The CDR3, as DNA: TGTGCCAGCAGTTTACTGATCGGGACAGCCAGGGGAAACACCATATATTTT.

This chain joins TRBV27 and TRBJ2-1; TRBD2 is a possible D gene (6 bases). Trimming took 0 bases from V and 7 from J, leaving 13 bases between them. The CDR3 consists of 15 residues. Germline CDR1 and CDR2: MNHEY and SMNVEV (reference sequence). The DNA of the CDR3 is TGTGCCAGCAGTTTATCCTCCGTCGGAGGGAATGAGCAGTTCTTC. It yields the protein CASSLSSVGGNEQFF.

The chain links TRBV28 to TRBJ2-2; the match to TRBD2 covers 13 bases. This CDR3 comprises 14 residues. Losses at the gene ends were 8 bases for V and 11 bases for J; bases not matched to a gene: 8. CDR1 is MDHEN, CDR2 SYDVKM, per germline. The CDR3 region has the DNA TGTGCCAGCCGGACTAGCGGGAGTGGGATCGAGCTGTTTTTT. This encodes CASRTSGSGIELFF.

This chain joins TRBV5-1 and TRBJ1-2; D is perhaps TRBD1 (6 bases). The V and J ends lost 3 bases and 3 bases respectively, with 15 bases between them. The CDR3 totals 15 residues. Germline values: CDR1 SGHRS, CDR2 YFSETQ. The CDR3 sequence: CASSSTGTADYGYTF. The CDR3 nucleotides read TGCGCCAGCAGCTCCACAGGGACGGCGGACTATGGCTACACCTTC. Full variable domain (remainder filled in from reference TRBV5-1 and TRBJ1-2): KAGVTQTPRYLIKTRGQQVTLSCSPISGHRSVSWYQQTPGQGLQFLFEYFSETQRNKGNFPGRFSGRQFSNSRSEMNVSTLELGDSALYLCASSSTGTADYGYTFGSGTRLTVV.

The chain recombines TRBV5-1 with TRBJ2-3; 8 nucleotides align to TRBD1. The germline V gene encodes CDR1 SGHRS and CDR2 YFSETQ. CDR3 length equals 15 residues. The junction had 7 bases not matched to a gene; V was cut back by 4 bases and J by 3 bases. The chain's CDR3 is CASSVDRVVTDTQYF. CDR3 in DNA: TGCGCCAGCAGCGTGGACAGGGTGGTAACAGATACGCAGTATTTT.

V usage is TRBV5-4 and J usage is TRBJ1-1, with TRBD1 identical over 7 bases. Germline-derived CDR1 and CDR2 are SGHNT and YYREEE (reference sequence). The junction had 7 bases not matched to a gene; V was cut back by 4 bases and J by 4 bases. The length of the CDR3 is 14 residues. This chain's CDR3 is CASSSETGLTEAFF. The CDR3, as DNA: TGTGCCAGCAGCAGCGAGACAGGGCTCACTGAAGCTTTCTTT.

V gene TRBV18 combines with J gene TRBJ2-2; D is possibly TRBD2 (6 bases). V lost 0 bases and J 2 bases, leaving 16 bases between the germline ends. In germline, CDR1 is KGHSH, CDR2 LQKENI. The CDR3 totals 18 residues. The CDR3 sequence: CASSPPSGTLTNTGELFF. The CDR3 DNA sequence: TGTGCCAGCTCACCACCGTCCGGGACTCTAACCAACACCGGGGAGCTGTTTTTT.

The CDR3 is CASSEWDSSQNVFF. DNA for the CDR3: TGCGCCAGCAGTGAGTGGGACAGTTCTCAGAACGTGTTTTTT. V gene TRBV10-2 combines with J gene TRBJ1-4; 7 nucleotides line up with TRBD1. V gave up 1 base and J gave up 15 bases; unmatched junction bases: 11. The CDR3 spans 14 residues. The germline gives CDR1 WSHSY, CDR2 SAAADI.

DNA for the CDR3: TGCGCCAGCAGCTACTCTAATCCGGGACAGGGGAGCTTGGGTACGCAGTATTTT. This gives the protein CASSYSNPGQGSLGTQYF. The chain employs TRBV5-1 and TRBJ2-3; the match to TRBD1 covers 10 bases. The germline CDR1 and CDR2 sequences are SGHRS and YFSETQ. The junction had 18 bases not matched to a gene; V was cut back by 3 bases and J by 8 bases. This CDR3 comprises 18 residues.

This chain links TRBV2 with TRBJ2-1, with 13 bases lining up with TRBD2. J lost 8 bases, V lost 6 bases, and 10 bases had no gene match. Germline V gene data show CDR1 as SNHLY and CDR2 as FYNNEI. The CDR3 totals 16 residues. The CDR3 region has the DNA TGTGCCAGCAGGCCTGGACTAGCGGGAGAGATCGATGAGCAGTTCTTC. The encoded protein is CASRPGLAGEIDEQFF.

DNA of the CDR3: TGCAGCGTGGGTCAGGGAACCTATGGCTACACCTTC. Translated: CSVGQGTYGYTF. The chain has TRBV29-1 and TRBJ1-2; possible D gene TRBD1, 5 bases. The CDR3 extends over 12 amino acids. Germline CDR1 is SQVTM and CDR2 is ANQGSEA. Trimming left V 6 bases short and J 4 bases short, with 12 bases between.

This chain uses TRBV13 with TRBJ2-7; 12 bases match TRBD1. Germline loops: CDR1 PRHDT, CDR2 FYEKMQ (reference sequence). The trim removed 3 bases at V and 5 bases at J, leaving 5 bases unmatched. The CDR3 is 15 residues long. CDR3 sequence reads: CASSFRDRGLDEQYF. CDR3 sequence (DNA): TGTGCCAGCAGCTTCCGGGACAGGGGGCTTGACGAGCAGTACTTC. Full variable domain (remainder filled in from reference TRBV13 and TRBJ2-7): AAGVIQSPRHLIKEKRETATLKCYPIPRHDTVYWYQQGPGQDPQFLISFYEKMQSDKGSIPDRFSAQQFSDYHSELNMSSLELGDSALYFCASSFRDRGLDEQYFGPGTRLTVT.

The chain has TRBV10-1 and TRBJ1-5; D uncertain. The V and J ends lost 3 bases and 4 bases respectively, with 7 bases between them. Germline CDR1 is WNHNN and CDR2 is SYGVQD (reference sequence). CDR3 length: 13 amino acids. In DNA, the CDR3 is TGCGCCAGCAGTGAAATCGGGAATCAGCCCCAGCATTTT. Translating it yields CASSEIGNQPQHF.

The chain is built from TRBV2 and TRBJ2-3, with 8 bases that match TRBD2. Germline trimming cut 7 bases from V and 2 bases from J; bases unmatched to any gene: 11. Germline V gene sequence: CDR1 SNHLY, CDR2 FYNNEI. The CDR3 has 16 amino acids. The CDR3 bases are TGTGCCAGCAACGGACAACCGGGAGGGGACACAGATACGCAGTATTTT. Translation gives CASNGQPGGDTDTQYF. Full variable domain (outside the CDR3, taken from reference TRBV2 and TRBJ2-3): EPEVTQTPSHQVTQMGQEVILRCVPISNHLYFYWYRQILGQKVEFLVSFYNNEISEKSEIFDDQFSVERPDGSNFTLKIRSTKLEDSAMYFCASNGQPGGDTDTQYFGPGTRLTVL.

This sequence joins TRBV7-9 and TRBJ2-7; D may be TRBD1 (6 bases). Between the trimmed V and J ends, which lost 0 bases and 7 bases, there was a span of 22 bases. There are 17 residues in the CDR3. Germline CDR1 reads SEHNR; CDR2 reads FQNEAQ (reference sequence). In DNA, the CDR3 is TGTGCCAGCAGCTTAGCCGGCAGGGGCCGCACCTGGGAAGAGCAGTACTTC. Protein: CASSLAGRGRTWEEQYF.

The chain carries TRBV11-3 and TRBJ2-5; D gene uncertain. CDR1 and CDR2 from the germline V gene are SGHNT and YENEEA. CDR3 length equals 17 residues. V lost 5 bases to trimming and J lost 0 bases, with 19 bases between them. Here the CDR3 reads CASSPGFRSSNQETQYF. CDR3 in DNA: TGTGCCAGCAGCCCTGGATTTCGTAGCAGCAACCAAGAGACCCAGTACTTC.

This sequence joins TRBV2 and TRBJ2-7, with 10 bases matching TRBD2. CDR3 length: 17 residues. The germline CDR1 and CDR2 sequences are SNHLY and FYNNEI. V gave up 2 bases and J gave up 1 base; unmatched junction bases: 8. CDR3 region: CASSEMASGGQSYEQYF. Here the CDR3 DNA reads TGTGCCAGCAGTGAAATGGCTAGCGGGGGCCAGTCCTACGAGCAGTACTTC.

CDR3 protein: CASSLAELAGVRETQYF. In DNA, the CDR3 is TGTGCCAGCAGCTTAGCGGAACTAGCGGGAGTGCGGGAGACCCAGTACTTC. The V gene is TRBV11-3, the J gene TRBJ2-5, with 11 bases matching TRBD2. V shed 1 base, J shed 5 bases, and the junction held 9 bases outside the gene matches. The CDR3 spans 17 residues. Germline lookup yields CDR1 SGHNT and CDR2 YENEEA.